This T cell receptor beta chain was found in a study of response to subunit inactivated influenza vaccine. As regards this clonotype: Its antigen is unidentified.

V dropped 4 bases and J dropped 7; count of bases not matched to a gene: 14. CDR1 MGHRA and CDR2 YSYEKL come from the germline V gene. The CDR3 has 17 amino acids. Study-level points and caveats: New T cells are recruited in small numbers by each seasonal influenza vaccination, according to the authors' suggestion.

TCRdb fed the RT-PCR reads into MiXCR, producing one record per CDR3 protein. The sample holds fewer than 650,000 distinct CDR3 sequences; 13% are singletons and the top ten take 13%. This sequence joins TRBV4-1 and TRBJ2-1; 9 bases map to TRBD2. This specimen consisted of PBMCs from blood, obtained roughly 48 days after vaccination. This TCR derives from a man aged 50 or older who received an inactivated influenza vaccine. For the CDR3, the DNA is TGCGCCAGCAGCCCAGCACCCGCGGGAGGGCCTCTGAATGAGCAGTTCTTC. It translates to CASSPAPAGGPLNEQFF.